The 20 T cell receptor beta chains below come from one sample, sequenced in a study of blood T cell repertoires in COVID-19. Sequencing was performed with immunoSEQ multiplex PCR; in TCRdb, only in-frame clones are kept and a portion is missing. The sample holds around 70,000 clones, about 80% seen once. The sample comprised peripheral blood. The receptors here all came from a man between 60 and 70 years old with acute or convalescent COVID-19.

The V and J genes are TRBV2 and TRBJ2-1, with TRBD1 matching over 9 bases. V lost 4 bases and J lost 5; bases outside the gene matches: 6. This CDR3 comprises 15 residues. Germline CDR1 and CDR2: SNHLY and FYNNEI. The CDR3 region is CASSVTGGSHNEQFF. The DNA for the CDR3 is TGTGCCAGCAGTGTAACAGGGGGCAGTCACAATGAGCAGTTCTTC.

Written as DNA, the CDR3 is TGCGCCAGCAGCCCCCTGATGACAGGCGGTGGCTACACCTTC. Translated: CASSPLMTGGGYTF. V is TRBV5-1 and J is TRBJ1-2, with D perhaps TRBD1 (6 bases). The CDR3 covers 14 residues. Germline V gives CDR1 SGHRS, CDR2 YFSETQ. V lost 4 bases and J lost 7, with 17 bases in between. Variable domain in full (rest from reference TRBV5-1 and TRBJ1-2): KAGVTQTPRYLIKTRGQQVTLSCSPISGHRSVSWYQQTPGQGLQFLFEYFSETQRNKGNFPGRFSGRQFSNSRSEMNVSTLELGDSALYLCASSPLMTGGGYTFGSGTRLTVV.

The CDR3 nucleotides are TGTGCCAGCAGTTTAAGGGGTATGGGGGGATGGGGTGGCAATCAGCCCCAGCATTTT. Protein: CASSLRGMGGWGGNQPQHF. V is TRBV27 and J is TRBJ1-5, with TRBD1 as a possible D gene (5 bases). The germline CDR1 and CDR2 sequences are MNHEY and SMNVEV (reference sequence). This CDR3 has 19 amino acids. Between the trimmed V and J ends, which lost 2 bases and 2 bases, there was a span of 22 bases.

V and J are TRBV3-1 (or the pseudogene TRBV3-2) and TRBJ1-2, with a weak D call TRBD1 (5 bases). V shed 4 bases and J shed 3 bases, with 12 bases lying between them. Germline V gene lookup returns CDR1 LGHDT and CDR2 YNNKEL (reference sequence). The CDR3 runs 14 residues. CDR3 loop: CASSLGEGHYGYTF. The CDR3 bases are TGTGCCAGCAGCCTGGGGGAGGGACACTATGGCTACACCTTC.

This clone appeared a few times. V and J are TRBV15 and TRBJ1-2; D is ambiguous. With 4 bases removed from V and 5 bases from J, the gap between germline ends came to 14 bases. CDR3 length: 14 residues. Germline V gene data show CDR1 as LNHNV and CDR2 as YYDKDF (reference sequence). This CDR3 reads CATSMKVRGYGYTF. The CDR3 nucleotides are TGTGCCACCAGCATGAAAGTCCGAGGGTATGGCTACACCTTC.

In its sample, this clone was seen a few times. The chain uses TRBV27 and TRBJ1-2; 10 bases are a match to TRBD1. This CDR3 region has 16 residues. The germline V gene has CDR1 MNHEY and CDR2 SMNVEV (reference sequence). V lost 5 bases, J lost 3 bases, and 9 bases stayed unmatched. DNA for the CDR3: TGTGCCAGCAGTCCAGGATGGGACAGGGGACACTATGGCTACACCTTC. The encoded protein is CASSPGWDRGHYGYTF.

The chain recombines TRBV6-5 with TRBJ2-1; no clear D. V lost 5 bases and J lost 4, with 15 bases in between. Germline V gene lookup returns CDR1 MNHEY and CDR2 SVGAGI. CDR3 length: 15 residues. For the CDR3, the DNA is TGTGCCAGCAGTCCGGCGGCCCGCTCTTACAATGAGCAGTTCTTC. Amino acid sequence: CASSPAARSYNEQFF.

This clone was seen only once. The chain uses TRBV6-5 and TRBJ1-3, with a possible D match to TRBD1 (5 bases). V was cut by 6 bases and J by 4 bases, with 10 bases left in between. The germline CDR1 and CDR2 sequences are MNHEY and SVGAGI. The length of the CDR3 is 13 residues. The DNA of the CDR3 is TGTGCCAGCAGCGTGGGGGGAGGAAACACCATATATTTT. This translates into CASSVGGGNTIYF.

V and J are TRBV7-6 and TRBJ2-7; 7 nucleotides align to TRBD1. The CDR3 loop spans 14 amino acids. Germline V lookup: CDR1 SGHVS, CDR2 FNYEAQ. V gave up 5 bases and J gave up 3 bases; unmatched junction bases: 7. CDR3 loop: CASSPDRVGYEQYF. In nucleotides, the CDR3 is TGTGCCAGCAGCCCCGACAGGGTGGGCTACGAGCAGTACTTC.

This clone was counted a single time. The V gene is TRBV5-5, the J gene TRBJ1-4; D possibly corresponds to TRBD1 (5 bases). Deletions cut 0 bases from V and 2 bases from J, with 8 bases between. The CDR3 is made up of 15 amino acids. The germline CDR1 and CDR2 sequences are SGHKS and YYEKEE (reference sequence). This CDR3 reads CASSLAGVTNEKLFF. CDR3 DNA sequence: TGTGCCAGCAGCTTGGCGGGGGTGACTAATGAAAAACTGTTTTTT.

The chain combines TRBV18 with TRBJ2-7, with 9 bases aligning to TRBD1. This CDR3 has 13 residues. Germline CDR1 reads KGHSH; CDR2 reads LQKENI. The junction had 4 bases not matched to a gene; V was cut back by 6 bases and J by 4 bases. The CDR3 sequence is CASSYGQGYEQYF. The CDR3 nucleotides are TGTGCCAGCTCGTACGGACAGGGGTACGAGCAGTACTTC.

The genes are TRBV18 and TRBJ1-1, with no clear D. Trimming took 1 base from V and 1 from J, leaving 7 bases between them. CDR1 is KGHSH and CDR2 is LQKENI in the germline V gene. The CDR3 spans 14 residues. The CDR3 coding sequence is TGTGCCAGCTCACCACGCCAGAAGAACACTGAAGCTTTCTTT. Its translation is CASSPRQKNTEAFF.

This chain uses TRBV12-5 with TRBJ2-7; perhaps TRBD1 as D (5 bases). V lost 10 bases and J lost 3, with 13 bases in between. CDR3 length equals 12 residues. Germline V gene sequence: CDR1 LGHNT, CDR2 FRNRAP. In DNA, the CDR3 is TGTGCTACCCAGGGCCAGGGCTACGAGCAGTACTTC. This sequence encodes CATQGQGYEQYF.

In the case of this clone: One end of the junction is discordant with germline, which a read error may explain. The rearrangement links TRBV7-2 to TRBJ1-1; TRBD1 agrees at 9 bases. This CDR3 has 14 amino acids. CDR1 is SGHTA, CDR2 FQGNSA, per germline. CDR3 sequence: CASKTGTGNPEAFF. The CDR3 DNA follows: TGTGCCAGCAAAACCGGGACAGGGAACCCTGAAGCTTTCTTT.

This clone came up a few times. The chain carries TRBV30 and TRBJ1-5, with TRBD1 matching 12 bases. Germline V gives CDR1 GTSNPN, CDR2 SVGIG (reference sequence). This CDR3 region has 15 residues. Germline trimming cut 1 base from V and 9 bases from J; bases unmatched to any gene: 7. Written as DNA, the CDR3 is TGTGCCTGGAGTGCGGGACAGGGGGCCGGTCGGCCCCAGCATTTT. This gives the protein CAWSAGQGAGRPQHF.

The table lists this clone with a few counts. The rearrangement joins TRBV4-3 to TRBJ1-4; D perhaps matches TRBD1 (6 bases). V gave up 0 bases and J gave up 5 bases, with 13 bases separating them. Germline loops: CDR1 LGHNA, CDR2 YSLEER. This CDR3 is built from 16 residues. The CDR3 loop is CASSQDTRGYNEKLFF. CDR3 DNA sequence: TGCGCCAGCAGCCAAGATACGAGGGGGTACAATGAAAAACTGTTTTTT.

V usage is TRBV7-9 and J usage is TRBJ1-1; D is unresolved. V was clipped by 3 bases and J by 11 bases, with 13 bases between them. CDR3 size: 12 residues. Germline CDR1 is SEHNR and CDR2 is FQNEAQ (reference sequence). This chain's CDR3 is CASSFSERGAFF. CDR3 nucleotides: TGTGCCAGCAGCTTCAGTGAAAGAGGGGCTTTCTTT.

In its sample, this clone was seen a few times. This rearrangement joins TRBV25-1 to TRBJ1-1, with D unresolved. Trimming shortened V by 3 bases and J by 3 bases, and 14 bases separated the two germline ends. Germline CDR1 is MGHDK and CDR2 is SYGVNS. CDR3 length equals 15 residues. CDR3 bases: TGTGCCAGCAGTGAGTACCCAGACGGGGACACTGAAGCTTTCTTT. As protein: CASSEYPDGDTEAFF.

V usage is TRBV25-1 and J usage is TRBJ2-5; D possibly corresponds to TRBD1 (6 bases). Germline CDR1 and CDR2: MGHDK and SYGVNS. V was clipped by 0 bases and J by 5 bases, with 7 bases between them. The CDR3 is made up of 13 amino acids. The CDR3 coding sequence is TGTGCCAGCAGTGAATACAGGGGTGAGACCCAGTACTTC. This sequence encodes CASSEYRGETQYF.

The chain couples TRBV11-3 to TRBJ2-1, with D perhaps TRBD1 (5 bases). Trimming took off 2 bases at V and 7 bases at J, with 9 bases between the two ends. The germline V gene has CDR1 SGHNT and CDR2 YENEEA. This CDR3 region has 13 residues. DNA for the CDR3: TGTGCCAGCAGCTTACAGGGTCTTAATGAGCAGTTCTTC. Encoded protein: CASSLQGLNEQFF. Full variable domain (outside the CDR3, taken from reference TRBV11-3 and TRBJ2-1): EAGVVQSPRYKIIEKKQPVAFWCNPISGHNTLYWYLQNLGQGPELLIRYENEEAVDDSQLPKDRFSAERLKGVDSTLKIQPAELGDSAVYLCASSLQGLNEQFFGPGTRLTVL.